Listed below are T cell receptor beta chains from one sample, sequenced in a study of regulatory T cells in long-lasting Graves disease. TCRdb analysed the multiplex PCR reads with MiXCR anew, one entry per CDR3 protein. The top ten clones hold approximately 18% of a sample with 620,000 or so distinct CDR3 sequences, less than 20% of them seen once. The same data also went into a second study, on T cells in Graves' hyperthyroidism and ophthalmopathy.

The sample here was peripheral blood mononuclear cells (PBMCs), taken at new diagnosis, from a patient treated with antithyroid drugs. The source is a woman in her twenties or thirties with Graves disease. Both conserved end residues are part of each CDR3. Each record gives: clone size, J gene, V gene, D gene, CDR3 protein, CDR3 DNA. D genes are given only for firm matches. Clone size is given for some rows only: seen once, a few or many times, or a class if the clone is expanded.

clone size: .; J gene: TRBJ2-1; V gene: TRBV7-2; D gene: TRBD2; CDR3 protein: CASSLEASGSWYNEQFF; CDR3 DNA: TGTGCCAGCAGCTTAGAGGCTAGCGGGAGTTGGTACAATGAGCAGTTCTTC
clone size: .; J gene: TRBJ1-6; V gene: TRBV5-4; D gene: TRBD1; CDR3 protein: CASSPSGTGTSPLHF; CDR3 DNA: TGTGCCAGCAGCCCCTCCGGGACAGGGACTTCACCCCTCCACTTT
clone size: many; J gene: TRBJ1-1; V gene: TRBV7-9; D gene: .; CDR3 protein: CASSLEGMNTEAFF; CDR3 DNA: TGTGCCAGCAGCTTGGAGGGGATGAACACTGAAGCTTTCTTT
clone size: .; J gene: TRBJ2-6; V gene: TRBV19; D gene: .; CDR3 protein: CASSIVYGANVLTF; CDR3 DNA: TGTGCCAGTAGTATAGTATATGGGGCCAACGTCCTGACTTTC
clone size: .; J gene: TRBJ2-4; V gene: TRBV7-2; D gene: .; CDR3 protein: CASSFKLREEGFQYF; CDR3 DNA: TGTGCCAGCAGCTTTAAACTGCGGGAAGAGGGCTTTCAGTACTTC
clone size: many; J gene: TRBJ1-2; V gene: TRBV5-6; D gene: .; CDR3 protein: CASSLDRSWGYTF; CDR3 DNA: TGTGCCAGCAGCTTGGATCGGAGTTGGGGCTACACCTTC
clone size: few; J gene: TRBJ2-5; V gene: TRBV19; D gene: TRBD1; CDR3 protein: CASSRGGTGGETQYF; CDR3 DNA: TGTGCCAGTAGTAGAGGAGGAACAGGGGGGGAGACCCAGTACTTC
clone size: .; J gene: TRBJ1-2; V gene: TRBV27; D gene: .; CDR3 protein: CASSLRSRRNPDGYTF; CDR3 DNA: TGTGCCAGCAGTTTACGGTCTAGGCGCAACCCAGATGGCTACACCTTC
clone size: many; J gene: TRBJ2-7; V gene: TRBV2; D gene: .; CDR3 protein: CAILSITGEEQYF; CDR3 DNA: TGTGCCATCTTGTCTATTACCGGGGAGGAGCAGTACTTC
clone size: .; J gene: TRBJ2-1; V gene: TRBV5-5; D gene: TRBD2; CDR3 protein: CASSPGLADLSMRNEQLF; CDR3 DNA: TGTGCCAGCAGCCCCGGACTAGCGGACCTCTCCATGAGGAATGAGCAGCTCTTC
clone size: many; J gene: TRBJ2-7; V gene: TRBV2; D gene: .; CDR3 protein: CASSGPSGYEQYF; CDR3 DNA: TGTGCCAGCAGTGGACCCAGTGGATACGAGCAGTACTTC
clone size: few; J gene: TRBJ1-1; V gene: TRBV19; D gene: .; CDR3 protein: CASSISFGVNTEAFF; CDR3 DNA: TGTGCCAGTAGTATCAGCTTTGGGGTGAACACTGAAGCTTTCTTT
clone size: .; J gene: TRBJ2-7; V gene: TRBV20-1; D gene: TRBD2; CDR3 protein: CSARGRFYEQYF; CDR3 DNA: TGCAGTGCTCGCGGGAGGTTCTACGAGCAGTACTTC
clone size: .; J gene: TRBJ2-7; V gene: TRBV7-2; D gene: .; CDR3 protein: CASSLDRRFKYF; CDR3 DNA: TGTGCCAGCAGCTTAGATCGGCGTTTCAAGTACTTC
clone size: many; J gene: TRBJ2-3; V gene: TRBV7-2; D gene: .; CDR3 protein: CASSLVRVLPDTQYF; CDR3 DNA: TGTGCCAGCAGCTTAGTGCGGGTTCTCCCAGATACGCAGTATTTT
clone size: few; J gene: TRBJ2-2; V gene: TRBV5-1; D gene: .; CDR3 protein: CASSSFLGPGELFF; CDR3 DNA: TGCGCCAGCAGCTCGTTCCTAGGGCCCGGGGAGCTGTTTTTT
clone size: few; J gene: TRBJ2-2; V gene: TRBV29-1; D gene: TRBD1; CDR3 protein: CSVQQGQSGELFF; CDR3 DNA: TGCAGCGTGCAACAGGGGCAGTCCGGGGAGCTGTTTTTT
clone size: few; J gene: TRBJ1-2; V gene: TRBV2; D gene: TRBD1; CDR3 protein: CASSPGGGDGYTF; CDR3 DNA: TGTGCCAGCAGTCCAGGGGGCGGTGATGGCTACACCTTC
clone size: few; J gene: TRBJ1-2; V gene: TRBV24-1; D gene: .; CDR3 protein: CATSDPDRPGGYTF; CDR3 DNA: TGTGCCACCAGTGACCCCGACAGACCCGGGGGCTACACCTTC
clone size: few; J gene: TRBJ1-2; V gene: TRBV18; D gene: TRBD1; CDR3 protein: CASSPRQGQFSDYGYTF; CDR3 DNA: TGTGCCAGCTCACCGCGACAGGGTCAATTCAGCGATTATGGCTACACCTTC
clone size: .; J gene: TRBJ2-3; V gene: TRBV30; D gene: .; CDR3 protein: CAWSVQGTDTQYF; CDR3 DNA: TGTGCCTGGAGTGTACAGGGCACAGATACGCAGTATTTT
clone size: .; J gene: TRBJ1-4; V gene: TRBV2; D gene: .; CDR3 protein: CALSGGFNEKLFF; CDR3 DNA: TGTGCCTTATCCGGGGGATTTAATGAAAAACTGTTTTTT
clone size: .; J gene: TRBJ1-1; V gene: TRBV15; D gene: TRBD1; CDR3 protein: CATSRPPGTGSHTEAFF; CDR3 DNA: TGTGCCACCAGCAGGCCACCCGGGACAGGGTCTCACACTGAAGCTTTCTTT
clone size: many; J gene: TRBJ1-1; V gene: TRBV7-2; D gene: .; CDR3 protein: CASSRPPGQSTEAFF; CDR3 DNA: TGTGCCAGCAGCCGTCCTCCGGGACAAAGCACTGAAGCTTTCTTT
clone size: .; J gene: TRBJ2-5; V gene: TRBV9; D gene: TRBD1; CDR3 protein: CASSPHLQGVHQETQYF; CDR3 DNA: TGTGCCAGCAGCCCTCACCTACAGGGGGTTCACCAAGAGACCCAGTACTTC
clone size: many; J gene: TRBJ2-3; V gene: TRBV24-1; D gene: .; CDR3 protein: CATSDPTTLTDTQYF; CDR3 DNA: TGTGCCACCAGTGACCCTACCACACTCACAGATACGCAGTATTTT
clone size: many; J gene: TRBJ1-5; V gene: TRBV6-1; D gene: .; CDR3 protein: CASKVRRGANQPQHF; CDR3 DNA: TGTGCCAGCAAGGTTCGCAGGGGCGCCAATCAGCCCCAGCATTTT
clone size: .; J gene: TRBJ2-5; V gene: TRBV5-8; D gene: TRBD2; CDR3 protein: CASSPWTSGPQETQYF; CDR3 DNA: TGTGCCAGCAGCCCCTGGACTAGCGGGCCTCAAGAGACCCAGTACTTC
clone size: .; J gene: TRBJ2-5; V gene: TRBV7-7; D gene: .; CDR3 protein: CASSLEGHTKETQYF; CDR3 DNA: TGTGCTAGCAGCTTAGAGGGACATACGAAAGAGACCCAGTACTTC
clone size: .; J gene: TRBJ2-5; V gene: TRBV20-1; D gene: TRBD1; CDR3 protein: CSARKGQGRLETQYF; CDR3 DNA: TGCAGTGCTAGAAAAGGACAGGGAAGGTTGGAGACCCAGTACTTC
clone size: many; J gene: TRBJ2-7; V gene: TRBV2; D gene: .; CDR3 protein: CASTSGAFTYEQYF; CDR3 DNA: TGTGCCAGCACGTCAGGGGCCTTCACCTACGAGCAGTACTTC
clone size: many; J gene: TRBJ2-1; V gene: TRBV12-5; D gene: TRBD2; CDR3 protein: CASGLALTSGRALNEQFF; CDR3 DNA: TGTGCTAGTGGTTTGGCCTTGACTAGCGGGAGGGCCCTCAATGAGCAGTTCTTC
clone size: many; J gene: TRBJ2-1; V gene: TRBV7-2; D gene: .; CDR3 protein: CASSLDFGEQFF; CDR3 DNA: TGTGCCAGCAGCTTAGACTTTGGTGAGCAGTTCTTC
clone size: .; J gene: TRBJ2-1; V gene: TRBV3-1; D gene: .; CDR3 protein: CASSQIHSSYNEQFF; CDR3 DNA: TGTGCCAGCAGCCAAATACACAGCTCCTACAATGAGCAGTTCTTC
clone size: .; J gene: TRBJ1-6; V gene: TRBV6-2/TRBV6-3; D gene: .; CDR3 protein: CASSYREGYSPLHF; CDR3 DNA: TGTGCCAGCAGCTACAGGGAGGGGTATTCACCCCTCCACTTT
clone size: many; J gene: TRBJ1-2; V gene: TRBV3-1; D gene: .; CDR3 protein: CASGEGLGYGYTF; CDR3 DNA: TGTGCCAGCGGAGAGGGGCTTGGCTATGGCTACACCTTC
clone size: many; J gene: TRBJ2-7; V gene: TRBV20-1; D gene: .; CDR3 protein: CSAPQAGLAYEQYF; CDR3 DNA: TGCAGTGCACCCCAAGCAGGGCTAGCCTACGAGCAGTACTTC